This T cell receptor beta chain was profiled in a study of blood T cells in healthy people across ages. This clonotype appeared a few times. The CDR3 contains 14 residues. Per germline, CDR1 MNHEY and CDR2 SMNVEV (reference sequence). Losses at the gene ends were 4 bases for V and 6 bases for J; bases not matched to a gene: 4. Alongside a J-beta primer mix, a sample-barcoded 5' primer served in a second PCR lasting roughly 7 to 11 cycles. TCRdb reanalysed the 5' RACE reads using MiXCR and keeps one entry per CDR3 protein. This table holds some 1 million distinct CDR3 sequences, 40% to 55% found once. Sequences were obtained from blood. V gene TRBV27 combines with J gene TRBJ2-7; the match to TRBD1 covers 12 bases. The source is a woman aged 60-70 years in good health. In DNA form, the CDR3 reads TGTGCCAGCAGTTATGGGACAGGGGGCGTCGAGCAGTACTTC. This sequence encodes CASSYGTGGVEQYF.